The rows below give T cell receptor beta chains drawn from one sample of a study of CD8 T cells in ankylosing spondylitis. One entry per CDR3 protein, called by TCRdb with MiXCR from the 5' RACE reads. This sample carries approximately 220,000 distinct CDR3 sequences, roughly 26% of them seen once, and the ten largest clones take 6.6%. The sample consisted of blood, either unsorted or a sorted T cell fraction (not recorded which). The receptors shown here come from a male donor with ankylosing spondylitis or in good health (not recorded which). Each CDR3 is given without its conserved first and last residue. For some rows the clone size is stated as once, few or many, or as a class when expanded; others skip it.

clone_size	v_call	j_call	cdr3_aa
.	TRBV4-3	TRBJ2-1	ASSQDAGLGPF
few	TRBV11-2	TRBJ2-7	ASSLGPIPSYEQY
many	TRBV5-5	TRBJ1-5	ASSPVRQGNNQPQH
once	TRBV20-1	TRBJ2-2	SARDSDPWDTGELF
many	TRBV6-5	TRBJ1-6	ASTYFGTGNSPLH
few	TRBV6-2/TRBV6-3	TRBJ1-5	ASRFRDSIFPTNQPQH
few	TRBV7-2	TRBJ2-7	ASSRLAGTNEQY
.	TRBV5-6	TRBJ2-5	ASSFGLARGETQY
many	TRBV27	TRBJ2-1	ASSLPPPGHNEQF
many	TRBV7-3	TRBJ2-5	ASSLASSQETQY
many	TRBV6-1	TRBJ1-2	ASSDGQNYGYT
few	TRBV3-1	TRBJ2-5	ASSQDLGETQY
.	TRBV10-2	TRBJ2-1	ASSRLETYNEQF
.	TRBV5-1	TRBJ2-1	ASSYFGQPYNEQF
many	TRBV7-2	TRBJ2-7	ASSFGEGYEQY
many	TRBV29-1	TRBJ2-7	SVGGQGSLYEQY
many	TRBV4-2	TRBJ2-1	ASSHPSGSGNSNEQF
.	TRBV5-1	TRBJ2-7	ASSPGPPDEQY
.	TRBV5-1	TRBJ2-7	ASSLWSLETSYEQY
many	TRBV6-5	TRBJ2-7	ASSYQPGISYEQY
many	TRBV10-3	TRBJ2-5	AISGGQQETQY
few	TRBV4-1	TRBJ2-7	ASSQRTASYEQY
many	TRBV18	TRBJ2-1	ASSPGSNEQF
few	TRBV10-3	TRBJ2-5	AIRAGADVRETQY
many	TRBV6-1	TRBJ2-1	ASRTGTGAWDEQF
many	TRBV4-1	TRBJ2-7	ASSQGSGRVPGEQY
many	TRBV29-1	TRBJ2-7	SVVKDGYEQY
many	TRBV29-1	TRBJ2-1	SVPWGASSYNEQF
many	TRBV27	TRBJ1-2	ASSLFAGVGYGYT
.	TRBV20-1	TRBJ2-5	SARPWTGQETQY
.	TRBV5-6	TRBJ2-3	ASSSERDTQY
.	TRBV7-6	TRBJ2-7	ASSFYGTGEQY
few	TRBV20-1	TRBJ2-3	SARVESRSGTQY
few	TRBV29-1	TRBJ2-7	SVESQRGPYEQY
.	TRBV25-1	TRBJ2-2	ASSESLSTGELF
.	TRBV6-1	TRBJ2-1	ASTLRGIGRGHNEQF
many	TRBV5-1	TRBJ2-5	ASSLGAGVGETQY
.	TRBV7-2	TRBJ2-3	ASSIVRGSSTDTQY
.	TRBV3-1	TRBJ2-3	ATCQDLRSGTTDTQY
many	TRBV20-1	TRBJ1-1	SARDSGGPGEEAF
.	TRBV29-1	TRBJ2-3	SAGQRRDTQY
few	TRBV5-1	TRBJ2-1	ASSLVPGVYNEQF